The source of this T cell receptor (beta chain) is a study of cytomegalovirus exposure and HLA in healthy donors. Study outcomes and limitations: Confirmation in vitro established that a few CMV-associated chains were specific for CMV antigens. It was reported that the classifier diagnosed cytomegalovirus status with high specificity and sensitivity in both the original and validation cohorts. Clusters of TCRs from the first cohort tended to co-occur in the approximately 120 validation repertoires (as a later analysis found).

The donors were part of the validation cohort, which consisted of 120 subjects and was separate from the first cohort of 666 subjects. The CDR3 length is 15 residues. Germline-derived CDR1 and CDR2 are MNHEY and SMNVEV (reference sequence). Trimming cost V 5 bases and J 2 bases, with 16 bases left between them. A word on this clone: Its target is not known.

Profiling relied on immunoSEQ multiplex PCR, and the TCRdb table lists in-frame clones only, not all of them. The sample has approximately 120,000 clones, roughly 94% seen once. The source of this sequence is a woman younger than 30 in good health and CMV-seronegative. The sequenced sample was PBMCs. This chain connects TRBV27 to TRBJ2-7; D remains unclear. CDR3 sequence (DNA): TGTGCCAGCAGTCTTTACTCAGGTACTGCCTACGAGCAGTACTTC. It yields the protein CASSLYSGTAYEQYF.